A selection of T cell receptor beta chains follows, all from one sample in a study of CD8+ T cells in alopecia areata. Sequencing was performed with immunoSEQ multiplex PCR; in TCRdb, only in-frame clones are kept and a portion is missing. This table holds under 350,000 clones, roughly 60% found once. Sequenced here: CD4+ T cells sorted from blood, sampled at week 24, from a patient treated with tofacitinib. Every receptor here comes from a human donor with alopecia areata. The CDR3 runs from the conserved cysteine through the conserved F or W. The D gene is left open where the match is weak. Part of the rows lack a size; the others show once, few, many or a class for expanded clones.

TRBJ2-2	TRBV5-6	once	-	CASSRGTLRSNTGELFF	TGTGCCAGCAGCCGCGGGACTCTGAGATCGAACACCGGGGAGCTGTTTTTT
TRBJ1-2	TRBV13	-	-	CASSLGEYGYTF	TGTGCCAGCAGCTTAGGGGAGTATGGCTACACCTTC
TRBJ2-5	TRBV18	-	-	CASSRQETQYF	TGTGCCAGCTCACGGCAAGAGACCCAGTACTTC
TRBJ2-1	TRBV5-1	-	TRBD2	CASSLDQGGMNEQFF	TGCGCCAGCAGCTTGGACCAGGGAGGGATGAATGAGCAGTTCTTC
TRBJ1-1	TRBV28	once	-	CASSLAGAPFVMNTEAFF	TGTGCCAGCAGCCTCGCAGGGGCCCCATTCGTCATGAACACTGAAGCTTTCTTT
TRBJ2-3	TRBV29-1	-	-	CSVDWTDTQYF	TGCAGCGTTGATTGGACAGATACGCAGTATTTT
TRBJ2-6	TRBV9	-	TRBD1	CASILDRGHPSGANVLTF	TGTGCCAGCATCCTAGACAGGGGCCACCCCTCTGGGGCCAACGTCCTGACTTTC
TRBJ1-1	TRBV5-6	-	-	CASSSSGDTEAFF	TGTGCCAGCAGCTCGTCCGGGGACACTGAAGCTTTCTTT
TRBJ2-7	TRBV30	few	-	CAWNRGSYEQYF	TGTGCCTGGAATAGGGGCTCCTACGAGCAGTACTTC
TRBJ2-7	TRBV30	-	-	CAWRAGFSYEQYF	TGTGCCTGGAGGGCAGGATTCTCCTACGAGCAGTACTTC
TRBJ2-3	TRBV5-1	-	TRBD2	CASGTSATDTQYF	TGCGCCAGTGGGACTAGCGCCACAGATACGCAGTATTTT
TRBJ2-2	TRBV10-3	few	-	CAISGVNTGELFF	TGTGCCATCAGTGGCGTAAACACCGGGGAGCTGTTTTTT
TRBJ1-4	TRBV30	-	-	CAWNDRHGNEKLFF	TGTGCCTGGAACGACAGGCACGGAAATGAAAAACTGTTTTTT
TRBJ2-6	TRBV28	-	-	CASSLSRDGANVLTF	TGTGCCAGCAGTTTATCCCGAGATGGGGCCAACGTCCTGACTTTC
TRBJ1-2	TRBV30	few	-	CAWDERRNDGYTF	TGTGCCTGGGATGAGCGGCGAAACGATGGCTACACCTTC
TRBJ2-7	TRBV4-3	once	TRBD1	CASSQDRPGGGHEQYF	TGCGCCAGCAGCCAAGATCGGCCAGGGGGCGGACACGAGCAGTACTTC
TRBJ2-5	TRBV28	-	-	CASSSGKKAQYF	TGTGCCAGCAGTAGCGGTAAAAAGGCCCAGTACTTC
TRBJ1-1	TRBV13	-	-	CASSRNTEAFF	TGTGCCAGCAGCCGGAACACTGAAGCTTTCTTT
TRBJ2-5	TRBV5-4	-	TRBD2	CASSLGGLAETQYF	TGTGCCAGCAGCTTGGGGGGACTAGCGGAGACCCAGTACTTC
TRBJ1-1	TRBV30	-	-	CAWFRGPMNTEAFF	TGTGCCTGGTTCCGGGGCCCAATGAACACTGAAGCTTTCTTT
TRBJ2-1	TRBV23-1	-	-	CASSEEHGGDNEQFF	TGCGCCAGCAGTGAGGAACACGGCGGGGACAATGAGCAGTTCTTC
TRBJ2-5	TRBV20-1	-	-	CSAAWQETQYF	TGCAGTGCTGCTTGGCAAGAGACCCAGTACTTC
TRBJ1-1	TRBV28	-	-	CASSLKRYSNTEAFF	TGTGCCAGCAGTTTAAAACGATACAGCAACACTGAAGCTTTCTTT
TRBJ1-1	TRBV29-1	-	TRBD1	CSVARQGRNTEAFF	TGCAGCGTCGCCCGACAGGGCAGAAACACTGAAGCTTTCTTT
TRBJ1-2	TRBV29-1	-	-	CSHDSIYGYTF	TGCAGCCATGACAGTATCTATGGCTACACCTTC
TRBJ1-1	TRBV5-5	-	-	CASSLLGVGTEAFF	TGTGCCAGCAGCTTGCTTGGAGTAGGCACTGAAGCTTTCTTT
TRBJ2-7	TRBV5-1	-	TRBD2	CASSPAGTSGEQYF	TGCGCCAGCAGCCCAGCGGGGACTAGTGGCGAGCAGTACTTC
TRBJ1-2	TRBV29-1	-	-	CSVGEGTPNSF	-
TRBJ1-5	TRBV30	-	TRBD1	CAWQENRGNNQPQHF	TGTGCCTGGCAGGAGAACAGGGGGAACAATCAGCCCCAGCATTTT
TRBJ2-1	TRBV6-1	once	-	CASSDIGSTVEFF	TGTGCCAGCAGTGATATCGGTTCCACAGTTGAGTTCTTC
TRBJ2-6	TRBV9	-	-	CASSAPPGANVLTF	TGTGCCAGCAGCGCTCCCCCTGGGGCCAACGTCCTGACTTTC
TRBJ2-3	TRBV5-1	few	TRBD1	CASSTGTGMGTQYF	TGCGCCAGCAGCACCGGGACAGGGATGGGTACGCAGTATTTT
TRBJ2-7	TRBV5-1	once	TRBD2	CASSLAGGDTAYEQYF	TGCGCCAGCAGCTTGGCGGGAGGGGACACAGCTTACGAGCAGTACTTC
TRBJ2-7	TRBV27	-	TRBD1	CASSLSWDRGLEQYF	TGTGCCAGCAGTTTATCCTGGGACAGGGGGCTCGAGCAGTACTTC
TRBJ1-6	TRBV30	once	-	CAWRAGALYNSPLHF	TGTGCCTGGAGGGCAGGGGCACTCTATAATTCACCCCTCCACTTT
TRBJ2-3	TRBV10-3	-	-	CAISESYTQYF	TGTGCCATCAGTGAGTCCTATACGCAGTATTTT
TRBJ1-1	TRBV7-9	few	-	CASSSHGENTEAFF	TGTGCCAGCAGCTCCCATGGGGAGAACACTGAAGCTTTCTTT
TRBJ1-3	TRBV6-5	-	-	CASSLAGSGNTIYF	TGTGCCAGCAGCTTGGCAGGGTCTGGAAACACCATATATTTT
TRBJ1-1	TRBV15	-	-	CATSREHQNTEAFF	TGTGCCACCAGCAGAGAACACCAGAACACTGAAGCTTTCTTT
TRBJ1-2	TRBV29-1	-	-	CSVVGGGYTF	TGCAGCGTTGTGGGGGGTGGCTACACCTTC
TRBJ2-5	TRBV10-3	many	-	CAISESGVGTQYF	TGTGCCATCAGTGAGTCTGGTGTGGGGACCCAGTACTTC
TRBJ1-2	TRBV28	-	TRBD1	CASSFYRGGYTF	TGTGCCAGCAGTTTCTACAGGGGTGGCTACACCTTC
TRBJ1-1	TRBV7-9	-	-	CASSFTSMNTEAFF	TGTGCCAGCAGCTTCACCTCCATGAACACTGAAGCTTTCTTT
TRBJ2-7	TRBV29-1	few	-	CSVEDRSRATYEQYF	TGCAGCGTTGAAGATCGGAGCAGGGCAACCTACGAGCAGTACTTC
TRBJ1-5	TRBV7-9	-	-	CASSYGSGNQHF	TGTGCCAGCAGCTATGGGTCGGGGAACCAGCATTTT
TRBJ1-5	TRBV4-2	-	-	CASSQDGRSNQPQHF	TGTGCCAGCAGCCAAGACGGTCGGAGCAATCAGCCCCAGCATTTT
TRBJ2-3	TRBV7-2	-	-	CASSLRRTSTDTQYF	TGTGCCAGCAGCTTAAGGAGGACATCCACAGATACGCAGTATTTT
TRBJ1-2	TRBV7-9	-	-	CASSLVLGTVNYGYTF	TGTGCCAGCAGCTTAGTTTTGGGGACGGTGAACTATGGCTACACCTTC
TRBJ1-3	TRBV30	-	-	CAWMQGYSGNTIYF	TGTGCCTGGATGCAGGGTTACTCTGGAAACACCATATATTTT
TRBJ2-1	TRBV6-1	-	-	CASSDLPGASLYNEQFF	TGTGCCAGCAGTGATCTACCGGGGGCCTCCCTTTACAATGAGCAGTTCTTC
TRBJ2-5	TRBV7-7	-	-	CASSADRQETQYF	TGTGCTAGCAGCGCGGACAGACAAGAGACCCAGTACTTC
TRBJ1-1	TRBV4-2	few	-	CASSQEGRRGTEAFF	TGTGCCAGCAGCCAAGAGGGACGACGGGGCACTGAAGCTTTCTTT
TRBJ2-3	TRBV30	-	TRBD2	CAWSQLGLAGGPVLTDTQYF	TGTGCCTGGAGTCAGCTCGGACTAGCGGGGGGGCCGGTTTTAACAGATACGCAGTATTTT
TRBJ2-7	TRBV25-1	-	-	CASRQDSYEQYF	TGTGCCAGCAGACAGGACTCCTACGAGCAGTACTTC